The sequence of this TCR beta chain was determined in a study of blood T cell repertoires in COVID-19. The repertoire was sequenced with immunoSEQ multiplex PCR; TCRdb's copy has only in-frame clones and lacks some. This table has 250,000 to 350,000 clones, around 89% appearing once. V was cut by 3 bases and J by 6 bases, with 9 bases left in between. The CDR3 runs 12 residues. The sequencing input was peripheral blood. The sequence was collected from a young man with acute or convalescent COVID-19. This chain uses TRBV12-3 or TRBV12-4 with TRBJ2-7; no firm D call. The CDR3 loop is CASSFFLSEQYF. The CDR3 DNA reads TGTGCCAGCAGTTTTTTTCTATCCGAGCAGTACTTC.